A selection of T cell receptor beta chains follows, all from one sample in a study of shared T cell receptors in the human thymus. Generated by immunoSEQ multiplex PCR, the TCRdb table keeps only in-frame clones and is missing some. This sample has 720,000 or so clones; approximately 85% occur once, and the top ten carry about 0.011%. The same specimen was also included in a second study, on human thymus T cells.

Specimen: thymocytes. The receptors were gathered from a girl under three years old with a congenital heart defect. CDR3s include the opening cysteine and the closing phenylalanine or tryptophan. The D gene is left open where the match is weak. Clone size is given for some rows only: seen once, a few or many times, or a class if the clone is expanded.

J: TRBJ2-5
V: TRBV5-5
size: NA
D: TRBD1
DNA: TGTGCCAGCAGCCTGGGACAGGGGGGGGAAGAGACCCAGTACTTC
CDR3: CASSLGQGGEETQYF

J: TRBJ1-6
V: TRBV6-6
size: NA
D: NA
DNA: TGTGCCAGCAGTTTGAGGGTTTCACCCGCAAATTCACCCCTCCACTTT
CDR3: CASSLRVSPANSPLHF

J: TRBJ2-5
V: TRBV4-1
size: NA
D: NA
DNA: TGCGCCAGCAGCCAAGATCCAGGTAGAGTTGAAGAGACCCAGTACTTC
CDR3: CASSQDPGRVEETQYF

J: TRBJ1-3
V: TRBV6-4
size: NA
D: NA
DNA: TGTGCCAGCAGTGAAGCGGGACACGACTCTGGAAACACCATATATTTT
CDR3: CASSEAGHDSGNTIYF

J: TRBJ2-7
V: TRBV5-5
size: NA
D: NA
DNA: TGTGCCAGCAGCCCCTGGCAGGTATGGCGGACTCACTCCTACGAGCAGTACTTC
CDR3: CASSPWQVWRTHSYEQYF

J: TRBJ1-5
V: TRBV30
size: NA
D: TRBD1
DNA: TGTGCCTGGAGTAAAGACAGGGGCGCTCAGCCCCAGCATTTT
CDR3: CAWSKDRGAQPQHF

J: TRBJ1-2
V: TRBV5-4
size: once
D: NA
DNA: TGTGCCAGCAGCTTGGCCGCGTCTGAGGATGGCTACACCTTC
CDR3: CASSLAASEDGYTF

J: TRBJ2-1
V: TRBV6-1
size: NA
D: TRBD2
DNA: TGTGCCAGCAAACTCTTAGCGGGGGGGTACAATGAGCAGTTCTTC
CDR3: CASKLLAGGYNEQFF

J: TRBJ2-5
V: TRBV5-8
size: once
D: TRBD2
DNA: TGTGCCAGCAGCTTACCCTTATCTAGCGGGGGCCAAGAGACCCAGTACTTC
CDR3: CASSLPLSSGGQETQYF

J: TRBJ1-3
V: TRBV15
size: NA
D: NA
DNA: TGTGCCACCAGCAGGGGTAGTGGGGGGACTGGAAACACCATATATTTT
CDR3: CATSRGSGGTGNTIYF

J: TRBJ2-1
V: TRBV28
size: NA
D: NA
DNA: TGTGCCAGCAGTTTAGGGAGGAGTACCCCCTACAATGAGCAGTTCTTC
CDR3: CASSLGRSTPYNEQFF

J: TRBJ1-1
V: TRBV7-9
size: once
D: NA
DNA: TGTGCCAGCAGCCCAGCCCGAGGACCGGGAAACACTGAAGCTTTCTTT
CDR3: CASSPARGPGNTEAFF

J: TRBJ2-7
V: TRBV2
size: NA
D: NA
DNA: TGTGCCAGCATCTCCAGCGACCTCAACTACGAGCAGTACTTC
CDR3: CASISSDLNYEQYF

J: TRBJ1-5
V: TRBV7-9
size: NA
D: TRBD1
DNA: TGTGCCAGCAGCTTAGCCGGGACAGGCGTTCAGCCCCAGCATTTT
CDR3: CASSLAGTGVQPQHF

J: TRBJ2-1
V: TRBV5-6
size: NA
D: NA
DNA: TGTGCCAGCAGCTTTTGTGGGGGGACCAAACCCCCCTCCTACAATGAGCAGTTCTTC
CDR3: CASSFCGGTKPPSYNEQFF

J: TRBJ1-6
V: TRBV7-8
size: NA
D: TRBD1
DNA: TGTGCCAGCAGCTTAGTTGGACCTGAGGGGGCCCAACCCTTTCGAAATTCACCCCTCCACTTT
CDR3: CASSLVGPEGAQPFRNSPLHF

J: TRBJ1-6
V: TRBV15
size: NA
D: NA
DNA: TGTGCCACCAGCAGAGCCGGGATCTATAATTCACCCCTCCACTTT
CDR3: CATSRAGIYNSPLHF

J: TRBJ1-2
V: TRBV19
size: NA
D: TRBD1
DNA: TGTGCCAGTAGTAGTGGACAGGGCGACTATGGCTACACCTTC
CDR3: CASSSGQGDYGYTF

J: TRBJ2-7
V: TRBV4-1
size: few
D: TRBD1
DNA: TGCGCCAGCAGCCACGCTCCGGGACAGGACCCCTACGAGCAGTACTTC
CDR3: CASSHAPGQDPYEQYF

J: TRBJ2-5
V: TRBV15
size: NA
D: NA
DNA: TGTGCCACCAGCAGAGCACAGTGGGAGACCCAGTACTTC
CDR3: CATSRAQWETQYF

J: TRBJ1-5
V: TRBV2
size: NA
D: TRBD1
DNA: TGTGCCAGCAGTGATTTTTCGTCCCGGGACAGGGGGAAGGGCAATCAGCCCCAGCATTTT
CDR3: CASSDFSSRDRGKGNQPQHF

J: TRBJ2-7
V: TRBV5-4
size: once
D: TRBD1
DNA: TGTGCCAGCAGCTTGGTAGGCCGGGACAGGCAGTACGAGCAGTACTTC
CDR3: CASSLVGRDRQYEQYF

J: TRBJ1-6
V: TRBV28
size: NA
D: TRBD1
DNA: TGTGCCAGCAGTTTAACTAACCCGGGACAGGGGCGGAATTCACCCCTCCACTTT
CDR3: CASSLTNPGQGRNSPLHF

J: TRBJ1-1
V: TRBV2
size: NA
D: TRBD1
DNA: TGTGCCAGCAGCTTCCCGGGACAGGGGGCTTACACTGAAGCTTTCTTT
CDR3: CASSFPGQGAYTEAFF

J: TRBJ1-1
V: TRBV19
size: NA
D: TRBD1
DNA: TGTGCCAGTAGTATAGAGGACAGGGGTTGGACTGAAGCTTTCTTT
CDR3: CASSIEDRGWTEAFF

J: TRBJ2-7
V: TRBV5-6
size: NA
D: NA
DNA: TGTGCCAGCAGCTTGGTCCAGGGGCCCTCCTACGAGCAGTACTTC
CDR3: CASSLVQGPSYEQYF

J: TRBJ2-7
V: TRBV20-1
size: NA
D: NA
DNA: TGCAGTGCTACTAGCGAGGCGTACTTC
CDR3: CSATSEAYF

J: TRBJ1-1
V: TRBV7-9
size: NA
D: NA
DNA: TGTGCCAGCAGCCCCTACGGGGATTCGGGGAACACTGAAGCTTTCTTT
CDR3: CASSPYGDSGNTEAFF

J: TRBJ1-1
V: TRBV30
size: NA
D: NA
DNA: TGTGCCTGGAGTGCCAGGGTGAACACTGAAGCTTTCTTT
CDR3: CAWSARVNTEAFF

J: TRBJ2-1
V: TRBV10-3
size: NA
D: NA
DNA: TGTGCCATCAGCCAAGTTACAGTTTTCTTTTACAATGAGCAGTTCTTC
CDR3: CAISQVTVFFYNEQFF

J: TRBJ1-3
V: TRBV7-2
size: NA
D: NA
DNA: TGTGCCAGCAGCTTTCGGGGGGAGGGTAGCTCTGGAAACACCATATATTTT
CDR3: CASSFRGEGSSGNTIYF

J: TRBJ2-7
V: TRBV14
size: NA
D: NA
DNA: TGTGCCAGCAGCCAATGCGAGGACACCCACTACGAGCAGTACTTC
CDR3: CASSQCEDTHYEQYF

J: TRBJ1-1
V: TRBV19
size: NA
D: TRBD1
DNA: TGTGCCAGTAGTATCAGGGACAGGGGGCGAGTCGGCACTGAAGCTTTCTTT
CDR3: CASSIRDRGRVGTEAFF

J: TRBJ1-1
V: TRBV6-6
size: NA
D: TRBD1
DNA: TGTGCCAGCAGTACCCGGGACAGCCTAATGAACACTGAAGCTTTCTTT
CDR3: CASSTRDSLMNTEAFF

J: TRBJ2-1
V: TRBV6-6
size: once
D: TRBD1
DNA: TGTGCCAGCAGCTTAAACAGGGGCGGCAATGAGCAGTTCTTC
CDR3: CASSLNRGGNEQFF

J: TRBJ1-1
V: TRBV7-8
size: NA
D: TRBD1
DNA: TGTGCCAGCAGCTTAGCTCCCAGGGGGGATAACACTGAAGCTTTCTTT
CDR3: CASSLAPRGDNTEAFF

J: TRBJ1-3
V: TRBV19
size: NA
D: NA
DNA: TGTGCCAGTAGAGCTTATGGAGCCTCTGGAAACACCATATATTTT
CDR3: CASRAYGASGNTIYF